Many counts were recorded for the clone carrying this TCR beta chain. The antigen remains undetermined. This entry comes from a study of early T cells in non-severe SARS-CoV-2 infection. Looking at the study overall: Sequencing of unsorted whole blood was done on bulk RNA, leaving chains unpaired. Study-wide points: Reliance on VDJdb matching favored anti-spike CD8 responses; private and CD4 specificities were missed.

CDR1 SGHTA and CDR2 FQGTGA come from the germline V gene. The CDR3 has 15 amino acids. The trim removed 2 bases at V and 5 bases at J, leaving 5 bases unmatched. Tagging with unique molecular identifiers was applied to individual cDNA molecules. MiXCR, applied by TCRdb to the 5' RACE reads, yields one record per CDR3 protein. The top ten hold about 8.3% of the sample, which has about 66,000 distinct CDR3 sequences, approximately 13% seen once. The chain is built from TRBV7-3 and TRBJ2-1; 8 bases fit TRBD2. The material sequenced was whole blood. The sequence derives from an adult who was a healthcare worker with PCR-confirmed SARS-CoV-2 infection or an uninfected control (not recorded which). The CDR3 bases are TGTGCCAGCAGCTTAGGCCCAGCGGGGGACAATGAGCAGTTCTTC. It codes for CASSLGPAGDNEQFF.